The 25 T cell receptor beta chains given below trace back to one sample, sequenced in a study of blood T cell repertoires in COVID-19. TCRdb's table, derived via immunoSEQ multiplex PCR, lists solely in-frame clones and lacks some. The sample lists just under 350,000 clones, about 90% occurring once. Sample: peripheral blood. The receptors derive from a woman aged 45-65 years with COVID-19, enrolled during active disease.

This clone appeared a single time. CDR3 sequence reads: CASRPTSGSTGELFF. In DNA, the CDR3 is TGTGCCAGCAGGCCGACTAGCGGGAGCACCGGGGAGCTGTTTTTT. The chain carries TRBV6-5 and TRBJ2-2; 12 bases are a match to TRBD2. The V and J ends lost 6 bases and 4 bases, in that order; junction bases with no gene match: 3. The germline V gene has CDR1 MNHEY and CDR2 SVGAGI. The CDR3 has 15 residues.

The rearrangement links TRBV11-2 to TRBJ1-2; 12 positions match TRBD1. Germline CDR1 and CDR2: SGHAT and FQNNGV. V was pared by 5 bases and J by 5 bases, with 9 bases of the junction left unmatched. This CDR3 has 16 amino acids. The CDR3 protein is CASSAMGQGAKYGYTF. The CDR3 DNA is TGTGCCAGCAGCGCAATGGGACAGGGGGCGAAGTATGGCTACACCTTC.

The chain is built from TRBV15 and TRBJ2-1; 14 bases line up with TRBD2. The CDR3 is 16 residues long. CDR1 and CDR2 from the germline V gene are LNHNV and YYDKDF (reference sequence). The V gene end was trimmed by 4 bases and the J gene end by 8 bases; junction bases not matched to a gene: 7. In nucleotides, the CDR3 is TGTGCCACCAGCAATACCGGGACTAGCGGGAGAGATGAGCAGTTCTTC. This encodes CATSNTGTSGRDEQFF.

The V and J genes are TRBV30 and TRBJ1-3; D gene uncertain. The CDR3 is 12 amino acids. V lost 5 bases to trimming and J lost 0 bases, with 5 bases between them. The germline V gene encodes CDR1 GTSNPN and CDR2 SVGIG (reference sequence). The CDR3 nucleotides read TGTGCCTGGGATCTCTCTGGAAACACCATATATTTT. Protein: CAWDLSGNTIYF.

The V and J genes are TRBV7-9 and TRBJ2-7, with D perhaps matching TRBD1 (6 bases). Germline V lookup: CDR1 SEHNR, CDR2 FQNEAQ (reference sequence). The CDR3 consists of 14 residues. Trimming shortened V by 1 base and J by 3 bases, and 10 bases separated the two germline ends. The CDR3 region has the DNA TGTGCCAGCAGCTTAGGGACAGCTAACTACGAGCAGTACTTC. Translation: CASSLGTANYEQYF.

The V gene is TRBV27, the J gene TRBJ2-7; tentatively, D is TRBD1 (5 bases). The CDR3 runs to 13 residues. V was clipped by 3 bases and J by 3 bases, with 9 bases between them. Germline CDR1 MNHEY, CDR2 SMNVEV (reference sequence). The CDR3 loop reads CASSFGANYEQYF. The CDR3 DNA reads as TGTGCCAGCAGTTTTGGGGCCAACTACGAGCAGTACTTC.

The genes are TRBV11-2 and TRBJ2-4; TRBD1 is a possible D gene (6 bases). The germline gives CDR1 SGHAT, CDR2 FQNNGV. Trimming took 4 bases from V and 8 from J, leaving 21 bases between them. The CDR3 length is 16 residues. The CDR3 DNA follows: TGTGCCAGCAGCTGGATCGCAGGGGCCCCTATTGACATTCAGTACTTC. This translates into CASSWIAGAPIDIQYF.

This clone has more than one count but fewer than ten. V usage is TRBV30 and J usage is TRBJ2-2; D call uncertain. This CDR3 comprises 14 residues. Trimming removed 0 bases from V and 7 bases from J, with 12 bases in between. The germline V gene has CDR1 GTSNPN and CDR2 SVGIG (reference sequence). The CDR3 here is CAWSVFKYVGELFF. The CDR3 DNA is TGTGCCTGGAGTGTATTTAAATATGTCGGGGAGCTGTTTTTT.

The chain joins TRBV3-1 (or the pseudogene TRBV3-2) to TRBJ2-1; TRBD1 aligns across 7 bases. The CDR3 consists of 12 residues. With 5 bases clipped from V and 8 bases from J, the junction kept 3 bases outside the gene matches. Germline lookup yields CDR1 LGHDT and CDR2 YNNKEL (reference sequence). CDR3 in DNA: TGTGCCAGCAGCTACAGGGGATATGAGCAGTTCTTC. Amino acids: CASSYRGYEQFF.

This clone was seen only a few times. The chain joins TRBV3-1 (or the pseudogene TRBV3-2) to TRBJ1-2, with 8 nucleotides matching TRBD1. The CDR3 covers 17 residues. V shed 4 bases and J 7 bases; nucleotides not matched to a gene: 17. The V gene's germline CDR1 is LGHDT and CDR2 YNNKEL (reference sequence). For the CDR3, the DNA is TGTGCCAGCAGCCGATACGGGACAGGCTCTTCGTTATCTGGCTACACCTTC. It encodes CASSRYGTGSSLSGYTF.

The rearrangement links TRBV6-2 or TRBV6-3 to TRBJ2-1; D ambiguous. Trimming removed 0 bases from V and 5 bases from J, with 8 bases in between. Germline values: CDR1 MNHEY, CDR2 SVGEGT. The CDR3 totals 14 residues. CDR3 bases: TGTGCCAGCAGTTACTCCGCAGGAAACAATGAGCAGTTCTTC. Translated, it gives CASSYSAGNNEQFF.

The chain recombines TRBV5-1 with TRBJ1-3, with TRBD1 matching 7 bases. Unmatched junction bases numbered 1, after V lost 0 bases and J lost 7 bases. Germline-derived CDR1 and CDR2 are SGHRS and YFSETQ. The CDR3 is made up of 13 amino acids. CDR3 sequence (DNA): TGCGCCAGCAGCTTGGAGACAGGGAACACCATATATTTT. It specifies CASSLETGNTIYF.

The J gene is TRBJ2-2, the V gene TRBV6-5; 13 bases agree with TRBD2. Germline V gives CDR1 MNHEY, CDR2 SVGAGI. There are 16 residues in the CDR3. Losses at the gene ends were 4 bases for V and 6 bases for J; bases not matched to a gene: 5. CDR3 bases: TGTGCCAGCAGTTTACTAGCGGGAGGGAAGGCCGGGGAGCTGTTTTTT. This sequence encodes CASSLLAGGKAGELFF.

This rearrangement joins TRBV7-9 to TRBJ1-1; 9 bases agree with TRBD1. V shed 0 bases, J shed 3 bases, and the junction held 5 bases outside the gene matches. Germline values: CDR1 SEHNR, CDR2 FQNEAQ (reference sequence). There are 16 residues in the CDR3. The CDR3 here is CASSLAGGDRDTEAFF. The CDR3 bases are TGTGCCAGCAGCTTAGCCGGTGGGGACAGGGACACTGAAGCTTTCTTT.

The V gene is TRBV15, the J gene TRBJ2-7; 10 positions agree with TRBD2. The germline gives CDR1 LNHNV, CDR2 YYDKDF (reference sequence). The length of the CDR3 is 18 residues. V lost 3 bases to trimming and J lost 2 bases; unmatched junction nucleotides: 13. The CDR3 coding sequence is TGTGCCACCAGCAGTGATTCGAAGTGGAGCGGGAGGGCCTACGAGCAGTACTTC. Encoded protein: CATSSDSKWSGRAYEQYF.

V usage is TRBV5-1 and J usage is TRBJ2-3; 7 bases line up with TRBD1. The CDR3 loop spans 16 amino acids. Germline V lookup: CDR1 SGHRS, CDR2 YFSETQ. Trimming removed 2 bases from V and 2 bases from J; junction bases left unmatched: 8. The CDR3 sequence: CASSFWTGSNTDTQYF. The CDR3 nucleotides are TGCGCCAGCAGCTTCTGGACAGGATCCAACACAGATACGCAGTATTTT.

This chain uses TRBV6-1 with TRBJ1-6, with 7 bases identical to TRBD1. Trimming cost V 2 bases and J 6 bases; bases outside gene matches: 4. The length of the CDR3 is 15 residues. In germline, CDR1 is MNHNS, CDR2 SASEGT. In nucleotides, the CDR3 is TGTGCCAGCAGTGAACAACAGGGGTTTAATTCACCCCTCCACTTT. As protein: CASSEQQGFNSPLHF.

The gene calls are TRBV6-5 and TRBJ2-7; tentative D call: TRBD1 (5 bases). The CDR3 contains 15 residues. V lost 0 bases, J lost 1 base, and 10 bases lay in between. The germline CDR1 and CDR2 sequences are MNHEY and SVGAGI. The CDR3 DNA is TGTGCCAGCAGTTACTCGATCCAGGGTTCCTACGAGCAGTACTTC. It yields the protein CASSYSIQGSYEQYF.

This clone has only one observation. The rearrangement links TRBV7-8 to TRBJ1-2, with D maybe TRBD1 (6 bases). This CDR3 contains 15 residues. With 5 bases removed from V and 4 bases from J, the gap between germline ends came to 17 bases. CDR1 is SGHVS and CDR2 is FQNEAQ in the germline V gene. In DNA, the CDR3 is TGTGCCAGCAGCCTAAACTCCAGGGGTTCCTATGGCTACACCTTC. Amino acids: CASSLNSRGSYGYTF.

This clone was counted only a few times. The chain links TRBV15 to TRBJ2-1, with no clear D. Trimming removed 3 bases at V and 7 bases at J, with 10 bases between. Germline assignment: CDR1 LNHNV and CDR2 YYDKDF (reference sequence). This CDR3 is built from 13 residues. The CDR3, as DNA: TGTGCCACCAGCAGGATACTATTGAATGAGCAGTTCTTC. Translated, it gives CATSRILLNEQFF.

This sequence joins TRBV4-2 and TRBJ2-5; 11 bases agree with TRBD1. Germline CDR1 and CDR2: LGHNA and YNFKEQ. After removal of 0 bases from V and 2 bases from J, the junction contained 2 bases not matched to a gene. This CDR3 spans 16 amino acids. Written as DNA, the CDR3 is TGTGCCAGCAGCCAAGAAGGGACAGGGGGACAAGAGACCCAGTACTTC. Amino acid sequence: CASSQEGTGGQETQYF.

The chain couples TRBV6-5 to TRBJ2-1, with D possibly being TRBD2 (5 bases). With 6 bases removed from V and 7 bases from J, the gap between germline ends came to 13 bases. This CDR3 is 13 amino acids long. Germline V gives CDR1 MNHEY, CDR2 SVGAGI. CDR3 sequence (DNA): TGTGCCAGCAGCCCCGGGCTAGCAAATGAGCAGTTCTTC. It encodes CASSPGLANEQFF.

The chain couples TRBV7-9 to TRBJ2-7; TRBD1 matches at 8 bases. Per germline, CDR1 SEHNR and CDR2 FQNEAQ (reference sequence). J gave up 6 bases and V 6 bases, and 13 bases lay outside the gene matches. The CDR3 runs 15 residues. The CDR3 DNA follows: TGTGCCAGCAGATATACCGGGACAGGCGGCTCCGAGCAGTACTTC. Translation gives CASRYTGTGGSEQYF.

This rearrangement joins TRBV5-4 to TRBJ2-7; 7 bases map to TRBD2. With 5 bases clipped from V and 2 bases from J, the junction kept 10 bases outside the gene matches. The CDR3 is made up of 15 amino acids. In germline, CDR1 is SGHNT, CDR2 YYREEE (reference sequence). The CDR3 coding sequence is TGTGCCAGCAGAGTAAGTGGGAGGGCCCCCTACGAGCAGTACTTC. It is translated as CASRVSGRAPYEQYF.

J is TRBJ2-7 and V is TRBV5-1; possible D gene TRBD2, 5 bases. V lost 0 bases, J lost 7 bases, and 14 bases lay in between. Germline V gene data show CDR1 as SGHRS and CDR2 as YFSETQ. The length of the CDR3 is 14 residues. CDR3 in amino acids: CASSLGGRWEEQYF. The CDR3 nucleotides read TGCGCCAGCAGCTTGGGAGGCCGCTGGGAGGAGCAGTACTTC.